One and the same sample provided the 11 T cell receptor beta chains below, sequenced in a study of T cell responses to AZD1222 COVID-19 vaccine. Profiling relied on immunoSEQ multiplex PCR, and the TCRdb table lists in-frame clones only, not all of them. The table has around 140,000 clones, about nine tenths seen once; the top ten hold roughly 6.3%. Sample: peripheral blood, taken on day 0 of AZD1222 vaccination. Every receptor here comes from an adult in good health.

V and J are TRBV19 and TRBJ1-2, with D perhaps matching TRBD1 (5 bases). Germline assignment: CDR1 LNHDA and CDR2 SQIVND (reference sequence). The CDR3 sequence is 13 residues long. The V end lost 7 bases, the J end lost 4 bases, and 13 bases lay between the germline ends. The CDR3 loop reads CASNQNRLYGYTF. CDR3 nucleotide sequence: TGTGCCAGTAACCAAAACAGGCTCTATGGCTACACCTTC. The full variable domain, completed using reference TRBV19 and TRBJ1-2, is DGGITQSPKYLFRKEGQNVTLSCEQNLNHDAMYWYRQDPGQGLRLIYYSQIVNDFQKGDIAEGYSVSREKKESFPLTVTSAQKNPTAFYLCASNQNRLYGYTFGSGTRLTVV.

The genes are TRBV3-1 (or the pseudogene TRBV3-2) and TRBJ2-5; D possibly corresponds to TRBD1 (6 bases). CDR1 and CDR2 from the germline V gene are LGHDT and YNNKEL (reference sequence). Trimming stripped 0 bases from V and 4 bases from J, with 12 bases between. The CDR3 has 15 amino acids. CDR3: CASSQDHRAGETQYF. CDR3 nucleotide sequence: TGTGCCAGCAGCCAAGATCACAGGGCGGGAGAGACCCAGTACTTC.

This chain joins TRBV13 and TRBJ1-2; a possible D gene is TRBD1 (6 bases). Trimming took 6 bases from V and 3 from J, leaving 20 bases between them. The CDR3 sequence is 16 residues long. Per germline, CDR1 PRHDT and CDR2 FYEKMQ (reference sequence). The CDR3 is CASRRVGAGDDYGYTF. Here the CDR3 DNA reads TGTGCCAGCAGAAGAGTCGGGGCAGGGGACGACTATGGCTACACCTTC.

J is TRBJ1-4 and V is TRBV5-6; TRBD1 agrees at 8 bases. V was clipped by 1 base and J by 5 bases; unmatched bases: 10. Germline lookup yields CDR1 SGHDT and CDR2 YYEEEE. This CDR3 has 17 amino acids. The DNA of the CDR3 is TGTGCCAGCAGCTTGTGGGACAGGCTGCGGGGGAATGAAAAACTGTTTTTT. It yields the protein CASSLWDRLRGNEKLFF.

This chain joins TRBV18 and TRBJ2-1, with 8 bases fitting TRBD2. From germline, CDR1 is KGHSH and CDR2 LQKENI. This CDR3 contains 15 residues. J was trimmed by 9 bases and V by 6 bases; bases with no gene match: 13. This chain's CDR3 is CASSPREGGPGEQFF. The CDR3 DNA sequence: TGTGCCAGCTCGCCCCGGGAGGGGGGCCCAGGTGAGCAGTTCTTC.

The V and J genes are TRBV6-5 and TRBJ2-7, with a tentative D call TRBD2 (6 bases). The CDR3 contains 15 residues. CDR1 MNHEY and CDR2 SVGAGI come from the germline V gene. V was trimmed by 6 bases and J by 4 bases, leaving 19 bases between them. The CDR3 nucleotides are TGTGCCAGCAGGGGGGGTGCAGGCAGCCCGTACGAGCAGTACTTC. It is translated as CASRGGAGSPYEQYF.

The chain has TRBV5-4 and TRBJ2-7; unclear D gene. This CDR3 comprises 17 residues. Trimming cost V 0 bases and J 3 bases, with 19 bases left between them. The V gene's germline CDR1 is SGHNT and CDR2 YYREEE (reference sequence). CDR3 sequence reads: CASSLVHVARIIYEQYF. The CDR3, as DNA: TGTGCCAGCAGCTTGGTCCATGTGGCTAGAATCATCTACGAGCAGTACTTC.

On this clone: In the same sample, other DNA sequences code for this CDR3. The CDR3 here is CASGAGTAVRNSPLHF. The CDR3 coding sequence is TGTGCCAGCGGTGCCGGGACCGCCGTTAGGAATTCACCCCTCCACTTT. The rearrangement joins TRBV3-1 (or the pseudogene TRBV3-2) to TRBJ1-6, with D perhaps TRBD1 (5 bases). There are 16 residues in the CDR3. The germline CDR1 and CDR2 sequences are LGHDT and YNNKEL (reference sequence). Trimming took off 8 bases at V and 7 bases at J, with 21 bases between the two ends.

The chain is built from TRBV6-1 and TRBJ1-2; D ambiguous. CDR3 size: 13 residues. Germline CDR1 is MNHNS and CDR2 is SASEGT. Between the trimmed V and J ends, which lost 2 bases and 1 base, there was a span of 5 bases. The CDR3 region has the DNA TGTGCCAGCAGTGAAATTTTTAACTATGGCTACACCTTC. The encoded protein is CASSEIFNYGYTF.

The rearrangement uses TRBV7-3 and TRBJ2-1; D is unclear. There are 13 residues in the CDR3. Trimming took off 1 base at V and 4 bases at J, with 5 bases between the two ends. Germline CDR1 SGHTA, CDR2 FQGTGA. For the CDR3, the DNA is TGTGCCAGCAGCTTAAGCCGATACAATGAGCAGTTCTTC. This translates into CASSLSRYNEQFF.

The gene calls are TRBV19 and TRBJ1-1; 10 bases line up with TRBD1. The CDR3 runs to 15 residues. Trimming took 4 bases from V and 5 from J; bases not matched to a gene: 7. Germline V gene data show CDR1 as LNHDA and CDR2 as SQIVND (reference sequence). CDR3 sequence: CASSTLPGQGTEAFF. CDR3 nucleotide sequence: TGTGCCAGTAGTACATTGCCGGGACAGGGGACTGAAGCTTTCTTT.